A single sample gave rise to the 5 T cell receptor beta chains below, sequenced in a study of cytomegalovirus exposure and HLA in healthy donors. PCR primers comprised 60 Vbeta and 13 Jbeta primers. The method was immunoSEQ multiplex PCR; TCRdb's version includes in-frame clones alone and lacks a portion of them. The sample comprises some 40,000 clones, roughly 80% of which are singletons, and approximately 3% rests with the top ten. Sample: PBMCs. All receptors come from a man aged 45 to 65 in good health and CMV-seronegative.

The chain has TRBV9 and TRBJ2-7, with 9 positions matching TRBD2. The V gene end was trimmed by 3 bases and the J gene end by 1 base; junction bases not matched to a gene: 17. CDR3 size: 19 residues. The germline gives CDR1 SGDLS, CDR2 YYNGEE. The CDR3 here is CASSEGRGRGGLTSYEQYF. The DNA for the CDR3 is TGTGCCAGCAGCGAGGGCAGAGGGCGGGGGGGACTCACGTCCTACGAGCAGTACTTC.

CDR3 DNA: TGTGCCAGCAGTTCCCAGACAGGGGGCGGTTACGAGCAGTACTTC. Its protein product is CASSSQTGGGYEQYF. The V call is TRBV6-5, the J call TRBJ2-7, with 10 nucleotides matching TRBD1. V shed 4 bases and J 4 bases; nucleotides not matched to a gene: 7. The CDR3 extends over 15 amino acids. CDR1 is MNHEY and CDR2 is SVGAGI in the germline V gene.

The chain is built from TRBV9 and TRBJ1-2, with D possibly being TRBD1 (6 bases). Germline V gene data show CDR1 as SGDLS and CDR2 as YYNGEE. CDR3 size: 13 residues. Trimming shortened V by 0 bases and J by 4 bases, and 7 bases separated the two germline ends. The CDR3 sequence is CASSVEQGYGYTF. The CDR3, as DNA: TGTGCCAGCAGCGTAGAACAGGGCTATGGCTACACCTTC.

This chain joins TRBV7-9 and TRBJ1-4; D call uncertain. The V end lost 6 bases, the J end lost 0 bases, and 11 bases lay between the germline ends. This CDR3 region has 15 residues. CDR1 is SEHNR, CDR2 FQNEAQ, per germline (reference sequence). As DNA, the CDR3 is TGTGCCAGCAGTTCCGGCGGTACAACTAATGAAAAACTGTTTTTT. Translating gives CASSSGGTTNEKLFF.

The gene calls are TRBV2 and TRBJ2-2; tentatively, D is TRBD1 (5 bases). Looked up from germline, CDR1 is SNHLY and CDR2 is FYNNEI. V was pared by 10 bases and J by 0 bases, with 15 bases between. CDR3 length equals 15 residues. The CDR3 DNA follows: TGTGCCATCCTCTCAGGGTGGGCGAACACCGGGGAGCTGTTTTTT. Translating gives CAILSGWANTGELFF.